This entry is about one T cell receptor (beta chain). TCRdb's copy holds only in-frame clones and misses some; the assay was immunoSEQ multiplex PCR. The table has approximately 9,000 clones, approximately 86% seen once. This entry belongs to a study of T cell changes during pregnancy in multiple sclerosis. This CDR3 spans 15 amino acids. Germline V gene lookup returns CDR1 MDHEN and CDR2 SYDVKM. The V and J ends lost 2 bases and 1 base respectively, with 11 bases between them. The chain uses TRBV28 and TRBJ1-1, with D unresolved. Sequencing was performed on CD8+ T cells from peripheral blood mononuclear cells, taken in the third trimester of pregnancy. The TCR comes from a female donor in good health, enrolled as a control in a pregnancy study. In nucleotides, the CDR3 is TGTGCCAGCAGTTTACGGGTCAGTGGGAACACTGAAGCTTTCTTT. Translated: CASSLRVSGNTEAFF.